This TCR beta chain originates from a study of graft-versus-host responses after intestinal transplantation. Study-wide background: The whole recipient group had anti-thymocyte globulin induction followed by tacrolimus and steroids for two to three years.

Germline CDR1 reads LGHNA; CDR2 reads YNFKEQ. This CDR3 region has 15 residues. V lost 0 bases, J lost 3 bases, and 8 bases lay in between. Processing was applied to graft tissue in order to liberate intraepithelial and lamina propria lymphocytes. Profiled with immunoSEQ multiplex PCR; TCRdb holds only in-frame clones, not every one. Here the sample spans a few thousand clones, approximately 72% being singletons. The gene calls are TRBV4-2 and TRBJ2-2, with D perhaps assigned TRBD1 or TRBD2 (6 bases each). This receptor was taken from a human patient who received an intestinal transplant, so some T cells may come from the graft donor. Sequencing used ileum tissue, obtained about 1,000 days after intestinal transplantation. CDR3: CASSQEEGDTGELFF. The CDR3 bases are TGTGCCAGCAGCCAAGAGGAGGGGGACACCGGGGAGCTGTTTTTT.